This TCR beta chain appears in the sequencing data of a study of blood T cell repertoires in COVID-19. Study-level background: Samples taken during acute and convalescent COVID-19 were collected in the United States, Italy and Spain. From T cells, B-cell-depleted T cells, or PBMCs came the material, which was cDNA or gDNA.

The CDR3 covers 17 residues. Germline CDR1 reads MNHEY; CDR2 reads SMNVEV (reference sequence). V lost 3 bases, J lost 0 bases, and 6 bases stayed unmatched. Seattle participants joined during active infection and were tracked over time. Authors' methods: Reference gene primers were amplified, and this amplification served to estimate nucleated cell counts. Sequenced by immunoSEQ multiplex PCR; TCRdb stores in-frame clones only, minus some. That table supplies the V and J calls and clone size; D and trimming were determined from the DNA. The profile covers 35,000 to 40,000 clones, with about 90% appearing a single time and 4% to 5.5% taken by the ten largest.

The TCR sequence derives from a man aged 60 to 75 with COVID-19, enrolled during active disease. The rearrangement links TRBV27 to TRBJ2-2, with 8 bases aligning to TRBD2. Specimen: peripheral blood. Here the CDR3 reads CASSFGGGTSNTGELFF. In DNA, the CDR3 is TGTGCCAGCAGTTTCGGGGGGGGCACCTCGAACACCGGGGAGCTGTTTTTT.